The entry below gives a single TCR beta chain sequence along with its context. As yet, its antigen is unknown. V shed 1 base and J shed 5 bases, with 2 bases lying between them. The CDR3 is 11 amino acids. Germline CDR1 reads MNHEY; CDR2 reads SVGEGT. The record originates from a study of T cell responses to AZD1222 COVID-19 vaccine. Study information: Pooling of second doses given at about 4 or about 12 weeks was done. Study-wide points: It should be noted that donors were predominantly white British and more often female, and clonal diversity was possibly underestimated. Seropositivity was recorded at baseline in only a handful of AZD1222 recipients. The study sampled repertoires only after the peak T cell response.

TCRdb keeps only in-frame clones here, not all; method: immunoSEQ multiplex PCR. Found here are fewer than 250,000 clones, 85% to 95% of them singletons; the top ten hold approximately 1.3%. The chain is built from TRBV6-2 or TRBV6-3 and TRBJ2-5; D gene ambiguous. This TCR was sampled from an adult in good health. Sequences were derived from peripheral blood, sampled on day 0 of AZD1222 vaccination. The CDR3 loop reads CASSYYETQYF. DNA of the CDR3: TGTGCCAGCAGTTACTACGAGACCCAGTACTTC.